This T cell receptor (beta chain) emerged from a study of T cell responses to AZD1222 COVID-19 vaccine. A note on this clone: Its specificity is not known.

Using immunoSEQ multiplex PCR, the repertoire was profiled, and TCRdb retains in-frame clones only, with some absent. The sample consists of around 88,000 clones, around 92% of them appearing once. Germline V gene sequence: CDR1 MNHEY, CDR2 SMNVEV (reference sequence). The CDR3 runs to 13 residues. V was trimmed by 7 bases and J by 8 bases, leaving 17 bases between them. Study-level points and caveats: There were vaccine-associated CD4 TCRs across spike, dominant at 160-218 and 743-854. Mostly white British, mostly female donors; authors suggested clonal diversity may be underestimated. Nearly half of spike-specific TCRs reportedly target unmutated variant regions.

Sequenced here: peripheral blood, sampled on day 0 of MenACWY control vaccination. This clonotype originated in an adult in good health. The V and J genes are TRBV27 and TRBJ1-2, with D possibly matching TRBD1 (5 bases). CDR3 amino acids: CASKPGHAEGYTF. In nucleotides, the CDR3 is TGTGCCAGCAAGCCAGGACACGCGGAAGGCTACACCTTC.